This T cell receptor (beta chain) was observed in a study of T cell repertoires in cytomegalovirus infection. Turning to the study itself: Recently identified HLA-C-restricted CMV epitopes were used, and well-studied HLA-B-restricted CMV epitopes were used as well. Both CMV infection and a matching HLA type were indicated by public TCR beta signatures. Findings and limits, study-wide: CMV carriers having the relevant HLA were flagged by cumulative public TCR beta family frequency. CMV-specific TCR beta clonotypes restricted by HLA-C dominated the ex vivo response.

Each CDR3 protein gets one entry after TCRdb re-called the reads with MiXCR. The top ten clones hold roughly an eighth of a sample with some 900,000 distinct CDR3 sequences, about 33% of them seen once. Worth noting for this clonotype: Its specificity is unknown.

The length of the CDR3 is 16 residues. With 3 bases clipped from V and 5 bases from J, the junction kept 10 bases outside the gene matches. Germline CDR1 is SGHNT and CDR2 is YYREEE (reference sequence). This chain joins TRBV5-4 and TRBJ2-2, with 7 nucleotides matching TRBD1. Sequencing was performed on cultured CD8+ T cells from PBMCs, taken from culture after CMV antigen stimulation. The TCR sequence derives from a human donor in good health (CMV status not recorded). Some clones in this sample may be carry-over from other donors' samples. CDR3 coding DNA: TGTGCCAGCAGCTGGGGGACAGCTCAGGGGACCGGGGAGCTGTTTTTT. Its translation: CASSWGTAQGTGELFF. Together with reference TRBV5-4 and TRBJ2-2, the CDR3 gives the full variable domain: ETGVTQSPTHLIKTRGQQVTLRCSSQSGHNTVSWYQQALGQGPQFIFQYYREEENGRGNFPPRFSGLQFPNYSSELNVNALELDDSALYLCASSWGTAQGTGELFFGEGSRLTVL.